These 13 T cell receptor beta chains were all obtained from the same sample, sequenced in a study of T cell changes during pregnancy in multiple sclerosis (dated by TCRdb to the late 2010s). The receptor library was made with the immunoSEQ multiplex PCR assay. TCRdb provides this immuneACCESS table in a form limited to in-frame rearrangements. Some clones are lacking; in checked studies, under half of them reflect an unresolved V gene, and why the rest are absent is not known. Across this sample there are approximately 87,000 clones, with 80% to 95% seen only once. Of the sample, around 0.45% falls within the top ten clones. The sample consisted of CD4+ T cells from peripheral blood mononuclear cells, taken in the second trimester of pregnancy. These receptor sequences come from a female donor with multiple sclerosis, enrolled in a pregnancy study.

The V and J genes are TRBV6-1 and TRBJ1-5; TRBD1 matches 10 bases. J was trimmed by 2 bases and V by 4 bases; bases with no gene match: 5. Per germline, CDR1 MNHNS and CDR2 SASEGT. CDR3 length equals 16 residues. CDR3 sequence reads: CASSARDRGGNQPQHF. The CDR3 coding sequence is TGTGCCAGCAGTGCACGGGACAGGGGAGGCAATCAGCCCCAGCATTTT.

In this sample, this clone turned up once. The J gene is TRBJ1-2, the V gene TRBV29-1, with 7 bases fitting TRBD1. The V segment lost 4 bases and the J segment 7 bases; nucleotides outside the gene matches: 9. Germline V gene sequence: CDR1 SQVTM, CDR2 ANQGSEA. This CDR3 is built from 13 residues. This chain's CDR3 is CSVAPTGSLGYTF. CDR3 nucleotide sequence: TGCAGCGTTGCTCCGACAGGGTCTCTTGGCTACACCTTC. The full variable domain, completed using reference TRBV29-1 and TRBJ1-2, is SAVISQKPSRDICQRGTSLTIQCQVDSQVTMMFWYRQQPGQSLTLIATANQGSEATYESGFVIDKFPISRPNLTFSTLTVSNMSPEDSSIYLCSVAPTGSLGYTFGSGTRLTVV.

The V and J genes are TRBV7-2 and TRBJ1-2; D is uncertain. Trimming left V 3 bases short and J 5 bases short, with 13 bases between. The CDR3 extends over 14 amino acids. Germline CDR1 reads SGHTA; CDR2 reads FQGNSA. Here the CDR3 DNA reads TGTGCCAGCAGCTTCAATCCGGGTACATATGGCTACACCTTC. This translates into CASSFNPGTYGYTF. The full variable domain, its missing parts supplied by reference TRBV7-2 and TRBJ1-2, is GAGVSQSPSNKVTEKGKDVELRCDPISGHTALYWYRQSLGQGLEFLIYFQGNSAPDKSGLPSDRFSAERTGGSVSTLTIQRTQQEDSAVYLCASSFNPGTYGYTFGSGTRLTVV.

This clone was found once. The V call is TRBV6-5, the J call TRBJ1-1, with a possible D match to TRBD1 (5 bases). Germline CDR1 and CDR2: MNHEY and SVGAGI. The V end lost 2 bases, the J end lost 2 bases, and 9 bases lay between the germline ends. The CDR3 is 14 residues long. The CDR3 nucleotides read TGTGCCAGCAGTTACAGACAGAAAAACACTGAAGCTTTCTTT. This sequence encodes CASSYRQKNTEAFF.

The chain employs TRBV30 and TRBJ1-5, with a weak D call TRBD1 (6 bases). Trimming removed 0 bases at V and 7 bases at J, with 22 bases between. Looked up from germline, CDR1 is GTSNPN and CDR2 is SVGIG (reference sequence). This CDR3 is built from 17 residues. The CDR3 region has the DNA TGTGCCTGGAGTGTACGAGGGTTACAGGGTGAAATACAGCCCCAGCATTTT. This translates into CAWSVRGLQGEIQPQHF. The variable domain in full, with the rest retrieved from reference TRBV30 and TRBJ1-5, is SQTIHQWPATLVQPVGSPLSLECTVEGTSNPNLYWYRQAAGRGLQLLFYSVGIGQISSEVPQNLSASRPQDRQFILSSKKLLLSDSGFYLCAWSVRGLQGEIQPQHFGDGTRLSIL.

The chain links TRBV5-1 to TRBJ2-1; D perhaps matches TRBD2 (6 bases). CDR1 is SGHRS, CDR2 YFSETQ, per germline. Trimming cost V 4 bases and J 9 bases, with 17 bases left between them. This CDR3 is built from 14 residues. The CDR3 DNA reads as TGCGCCAGCAGCGGAGGGACCGACAAGGGTGAGCAGTTCTTC. Its protein product is CASSGGTDKGEQFF.

This chain joins TRBV18 and TRBJ2-7; TRBD2 aligns across 13 bases. J lost 6 bases, V lost 2 bases, and 19 bases had no gene match. Germline-derived CDR1 and CDR2 are KGHSH and LQKENI. The CDR3 length is 20 residues. Here the CDR3 reads CASSPGGLAGARRDSGEQYF. For the CDR3, the DNA is TGTGCCAGCTCACCAGGAGGACTAGCGGGGGCCAGGAGGGATTCCGGCGAGCAGTACTTC.

The rearrangement joins TRBV2 to TRBJ1-1, with no clear D. V gave up 7 bases and J gave up 1 base, with 13 bases separating them. This CDR3 region has 14 residues. CDR1 and CDR2 from the germline V gene are SNHLY and FYNNEI. CDR3 nucleotides: TGTGCCAGCACTCGTAGGGAGCCGAACACTGAAGCTTTCTTT. Amino acid sequence: CASTRREPNTEAFF.

The gene calls are TRBV6-4 and TRBJ1-5, with 9 bases matching TRBD1. Looked up from germline, CDR1 is MRHNA and CDR2 is SNTAGT. The CDR3 is 15 amino acids. J was trimmed by 6 bases and V by 2 bases; bases with no gene match: 5. The CDR3 protein is CASSDPDRGVQPQHF. The CDR3 DNA sequence: TGTGCCAGCAGTGACCCGGACAGGGGTGTTCAGCCCCAGCATTTT.

The rearrangement uses TRBV6-5 and TRBJ1-2, with 8 bases matching TRBD1. Per the germline V gene, CDR1 is MNHEY and CDR2 is SVGAGI. The V segment lost 5 bases and the J segment 7 bases; nucleotides outside the gene matches: 6. This CDR3 region has 13 residues. The CDR3 loop reads CASSGRGPGGYTF. CDR3 DNA: TGTGCCAGCAGTGGCAGGGGGCCTGGTGGCTACACCTTC.

The chain is built from TRBV6-1 and TRBJ1-5, with TRBD1 identical over 8 bases. Germline V gives CDR1 MNHNS, CDR2 SASEGT. V dropped 7 bases and J dropped 2; count of bases not matched to a gene: 4. The CDR3 has 14 residues. This CDR3 is CASIDRGRNQPQHF. In DNA, the CDR3 is TGTGCCAGCATTGACAGGGGACGCAATCAGCCCCAGCATTTT.

This chain connects TRBV5-4 to TRBJ2-1; 11 nucleotides agree with TRBD2. V gave up 4 bases and J gave up 4 bases; unmatched junction bases: 13. The CDR3 runs to 18 residues. Germline V lookup: CDR1 SGHNT, CDR2 YYREEE (reference sequence). The CDR3 coding sequence is TGTGCCAGCAGCCCCGACTCTAGCGGGGGGCCGTGGTACAATGAGCAGTTCTTC. The encoded protein is CASSPDSSGGPWYNEQFF.

In DNA form, the CDR3 reads TGTGCCAGCAGTCCCCGGACTAGCGGGACCTACGAGCAGTACTTC. Translated: CASSPRTSGTYEQYF. The chain recombines TRBV28 with TRBJ2-7, with 12 bases identical to TRBD2. The CDR3 runs to 15 residues. Germline assignment: CDR1 MDHEN and CDR2 SYDVKM. Trimming at V came to 5 bases and at J to 2 bases, leaving 4 bases not matched to a gene. The whole variable domain, filled in from reference TRBV28 and TRBJ2-7, reads DVKVTQSSRYLVKRTGEKVFLECVQDMDHENMFWYRQDPGLGLRLIYFSYDVKMKEKGDIPEGYSVSREKKERFSLILESASTNQTSMYLCASSPRTSGTYEQYFGPGTRLTVT.